Below, 16 T cell receptor beta chains from the same sample are listed, as sequenced in a study of Graves' ophthalmopathy and Graves' hyperthyroidism. Amplification of the TCR beta CDR3 regions used RNA transcripts (as template). Scientists carried out first-round RT-PCR using HTBI primers and then a second-round multiplex PCR. TCRdb re-called the multiplex PCR reads with MiXCR, one entry per CDR3 protein. The sample yields about 400,000 distinct CDR3 sequences, more than 20% seen once. Sequencing was done on a sample of peripheral blood. The source of these receptors is a woman under 30 with stable Graves' hyperthyroidism.

This chain links TRBV10-3 with TRBJ2-5; 8 positions agree with TRBD2. V gave up 7 bases and J gave up 2 bases; unmatched junction bases: 9. CDR1 and CDR2 from the germline V gene are ENHRY and SYGVKD. This CDR3 has 15 amino acids. CDR3 protein: CAIKASGFEQETQYF. Written as DNA, the CDR3 is TGTGCCATCAAGGCTAGCGGGTTTGAACAAGAGACCCAGTACTTC.

In its sample, this clonotype was seen many times. The chain uses TRBV6-8 and TRBJ1-2, with a possible D match to TRBD1 (6 bases). The CDR3 is 19 amino acids. CDR1 is MNHGY, CDR2 SAAAGT, per germline. V gave up 0 bases and J gave up 6 bases, with 26 bases separating them. This CDR3 is CASSYSDFPNTGIGHGYTF. In nucleotides, the CDR3 is TGTGCCAGCAGTTACTCGGATTTCCCGAACACAGGGATCGGCCATGGCTACACCTTC.

This clonotype was detected a few times. This rearrangement joins TRBV28 to TRBJ2-7; 9 bases agree with TRBD2. The V segment lost 6 bases and the J segment 6 bases; nucleotides outside the gene matches: 21. Germline CDR1 is MDHEN and CDR2 is SYDVKM. CDR3 size: 18 residues. The CDR3 sequence is CASSPDRWGASGEGEQYF. The CDR3 coding sequence is TGTGCCAGCAGCCCTGACAGGTGGGGAGCTAGCGGGGAGGGCGAGCAGTACTTC. The variable domain in full, completed from reference TRBV28 and TRBJ2-7, reads DVKVTQSSRYLVKRTGEKVFLECVQDMDHENMFWYRQDPGLGLRLIYFSYDVKMKEKGDIPEGYSVSREKKERFSLILESASTNQTSMYLCASSPDRWGASGEGEQYFGPGTRLTVT.

Of note for this clonotype: The junction departs from the called germline gene at one end, perhaps through a read error. This chain links TRBV2 with TRBJ1-2; D is unresolved. The CDR3 length is 13 residues. Germline V gives CDR1 SNHLY, CDR2 FYNNEI. CDR3 amino acids: CASSRIGSYGYTF. The CDR3, as DNA: TGTGCCAGCTCCAGGATAGGGAGCTATGGTTACACCTTC.

The sample holds many counts of this clonotype. The gene calls are TRBV2 and TRBJ2-5; D possibly corresponds to TRBD2 (6 bases). Germline loops: CDR1 SNHLY, CDR2 FYNNEI. This CDR3 comprises 13 residues. Trimming removed 3 bases at V and 5 bases at J, with 10 bases between. The CDR3 nucleotides read TGTGCCAGCAGTGATCAGGAGGGGGAGACCCAGTACTTC. Translated: CASSDQEGETQYF.

The sample holds many counts of this clonotype. The chain uses TRBV9 and TRBJ1-1; a possible D gene is TRBD1 (5 bases). This CDR3 comprises 14 residues. V dropped 0 bases and J dropped 6 bases, with 12 bases sitting between them. Per germline, CDR1 SGDLS and CDR2 YYNGEE. The CDR3 loop reads CASSVGGRSSEAFF. The CDR3 nucleotides read TGTGCCAGCAGCGTAGGGGGCCGAAGCTCTGAAGCTTTCTTT.

The chain uses TRBV6-5 and TRBJ2-5, with D unclear. The CDR3 is 15 residues long. Per germline, CDR1 MNHEY and CDR2 SVGAGI. Trimming took off 0 bases at V and 2 bases at J, with 10 bases between the two ends. DNA of the CDR3: TGTGCCAGCAGTTACTCGGGCATCAGACAAGAGACCCAGTACTTC. Protein sequence: CASSYSGIRQETQYF.

This clonotype was counted many times. This chain joins TRBV3-1 and TRBJ1-5; D may be TRBD1 (6 bases). Germline V CDR1 and CDR2: LGHDT, YNNKEL (reference sequence). The germline V and J ends were trimmed by 1 base and 3 bases, with 10 bases remaining between them. The CDR3 contains 15 residues. CDR3 loop: CASSQGQVDNQPQHF. In nucleotides, the CDR3 is TGTGCCAGCAGCCAAGGACAGGTGGACAATCAGCCCCAGCATTTT.

This clonotype was counted ten times or more. CDR3 DNA: TGTGCCAGTCGGGGGCTTATAAAGGGCTCTGGGGCCAACGTCCTGACTTTC. This codes for CASRGLIKGSGANVLTF. The V gene is TRBV19, the J gene TRBJ2-6; D could derive from TRBD1 or TRBD2 (6 bases each). V was cut by 8 bases and J by 0 bases, with 17 bases left in between. Germline lookup yields CDR1 LNHDA and CDR2 SQIVND (reference sequence). This CDR3 comprises 17 residues.

This clonotype was seen at least ten times. The gene calls are TRBV20-1 and TRBJ1-5; D is uncertain. CDR1 is DFQATT, CDR2 SNEGSKA, per germline (reference sequence). CDR3 length equals 15 residues. Between the trimmed V and J ends, which lost 1 base and 4 bases, there was a span of 14 bases. The CDR3: CSARGQVEENQPQHF. The CDR3 nucleotides read TGCAGTGCTAGAGGTCAGGTAGAGGAAAATCAGCCCCAGCATTTT.

In this sample, this clonotype is medium-sized. The CDR3 reads CASSPSGIRGYTF. For the CDR3, the DNA is TGTGCCAGCAGCCCGAGCGGTATACGGGGCTACACCTTC. The rearrangement joins TRBV12-3 or TRBV12-4 to TRBJ1-2; D not certain. The CDR3 totals 13 residues. Trimming pared 6 bases from V and 8 bases from J, leaving 16 bases between.

Regarding this clonotype: A read error may be the cause here, since a much bigger clone is one base away. This chain links TRBV7-3 with TRBJ2-6; tentative D call: TRBD1 (5 bases). CDR1 is SGHTA, CDR2 FQGTGA, per germline. The CDR3 runs 15 residues. The CDR3 coding sequence is TGTGCCAGCAGCGCAATGAGCTCTGGGGCCAACGTCCTGTCTTTC. This encodes CASSAMSSGANVLSF. The variable domain in full, completed from reference TRBV7-3 and TRBJ2-6, reads GAGVSQTPSNKVTEKGKYVELRCDPISGHTALYWYRQSLGQGPEFLIYFQGTGAADDSGLPNDRFFAVRPEGSVSTLKIQRTERGDSAVYLCASSAMSSGANVLSFGAGSRLTVL.

This clonotype was recorded many times. This chain connects TRBV20-1 to TRBJ1-2; 10 bases line up with TRBD1. The germline gives CDR1 DFQATT, CDR2 SNEGSKA (reference sequence). With V trimmed by 2 bases and J by 2 bases, 2 bases remained unmatched. This CDR3 has 14 amino acids. The CDR3 sequence: CSARPGQGNYGYTF. CDR3 DNA: TGCAGTGCTAGACCGGGACAGGGGAACTATGGCTACACCTTC.

This clonotype was detected only a few times. This chain uses TRBV4-1 with TRBJ2-7; 16 nucleotides line up with TRBD2. The J segment lost 4 bases and the V segment lost 6 bases, leaving 24 bases of the junction unmatched. CDR1 is MGHRA, CDR2 YSYEKL, per germline. The CDR3 runs 22 residues. CDR3 DNA: TGCGCCAGCAGACCAGGGGGACCGAAGAAGGCGGGACTAGCGGGAGGGCTATACGAGCAGTACTTC. Its translation is CASRPGGPKKAGLAGGLYEQYF.

This clonotype was picked up many times. The chain couples TRBV5-5 to TRBJ1-5, with 10 bases fitting TRBD1. CDR3 length equals 15 residues. CDR1 is SGHKS, CDR2 YYEKEE, per germline (reference sequence). Germline trimming cut 4 bases from V and 5 bases from J; bases unmatched to any gene: 6. The CDR3 DNA sequence: TGTGCCAGCAGCCCCGAGACAGGGGGCTATCAGCCCCAGCATTTT. It yields the protein CASSPETGGYQPQHF.

This clonotype came up many times. The chain carries TRBV7-9 and TRBJ2-5; 9 bases are a match to TRBD2. Germline trimming cut 2 bases from V and 4 bases from J; bases unmatched to any gene: 8. The CDR3 is 16 residues long. Germline V gene sequence: CDR1 SEHNR, CDR2 FQNEAQ (reference sequence). CDR3 sequence (DNA): TGTGCCAGCAGCTTACATAGCGGGAGAGGGGGAGAGACCCAGTACTTC. It codes for CASSLHSGRGGETQYF.